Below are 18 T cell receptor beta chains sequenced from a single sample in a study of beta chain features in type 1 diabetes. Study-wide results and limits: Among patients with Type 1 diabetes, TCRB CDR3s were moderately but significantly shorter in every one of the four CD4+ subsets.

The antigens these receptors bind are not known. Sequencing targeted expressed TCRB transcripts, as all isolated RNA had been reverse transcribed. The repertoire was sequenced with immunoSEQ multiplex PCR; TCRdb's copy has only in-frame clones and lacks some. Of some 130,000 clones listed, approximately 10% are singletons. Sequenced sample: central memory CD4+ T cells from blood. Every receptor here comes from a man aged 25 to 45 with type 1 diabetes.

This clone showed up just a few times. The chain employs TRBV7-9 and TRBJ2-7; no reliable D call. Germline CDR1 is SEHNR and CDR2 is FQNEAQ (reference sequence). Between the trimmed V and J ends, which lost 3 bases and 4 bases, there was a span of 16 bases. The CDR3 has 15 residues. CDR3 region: CASSFVARVIYEQYF. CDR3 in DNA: TGTGCCAGCAGCTTTGTGGCTCGTGTGATTTACGAGCAGTACTTC. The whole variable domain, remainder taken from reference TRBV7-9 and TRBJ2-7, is DTGVSQNPRHKITKRGQNVTFRCDPISEHNRLYWYRQTLGQGPEFLTYFQNEAQLEKSRLLSDRFSAERPKGSFSTLEIQRTEQGDSAMYLCASSFVARVIYEQYFGPGTRLTVT.

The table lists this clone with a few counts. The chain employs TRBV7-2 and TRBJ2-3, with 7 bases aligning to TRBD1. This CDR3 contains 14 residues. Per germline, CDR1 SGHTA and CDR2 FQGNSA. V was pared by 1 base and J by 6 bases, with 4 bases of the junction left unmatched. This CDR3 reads CASSLDSGGDTQYF. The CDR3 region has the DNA TGTGCCAGCAGCTTAGACTCAGGGGGTGATACGCAGTATTTT.

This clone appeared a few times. The CDR3 reads CASSQDRGNGYTF. The CDR3 DNA is TGTGCCAGCAGCCAAGATCGGGGAAATGGCTACACCTTC. V and J are TRBV4-2 and TRBJ1-2; no reliable D call. Deletions cut 0 bases from V and 6 bases from J, with 8 bases between. From germline, CDR1 is LGHNA and CDR2 YNFKEQ. The CDR3 extends over 13 amino acids.

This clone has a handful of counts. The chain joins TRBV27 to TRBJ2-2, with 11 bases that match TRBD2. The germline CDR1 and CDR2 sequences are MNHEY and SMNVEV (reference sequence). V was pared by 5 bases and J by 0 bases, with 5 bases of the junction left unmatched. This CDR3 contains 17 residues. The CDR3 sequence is CASSILAGGANTGELFF. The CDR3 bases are TGTGCCAGCAGTATTCTAGCGGGGGGCGCGAACACCGGGGAGCTGTTTTTT.

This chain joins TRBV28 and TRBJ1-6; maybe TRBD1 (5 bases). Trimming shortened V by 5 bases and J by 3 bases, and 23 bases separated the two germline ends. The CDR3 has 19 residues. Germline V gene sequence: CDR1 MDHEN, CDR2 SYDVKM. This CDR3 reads CASSPPRAEIFLYNSPLHF. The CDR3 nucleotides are TGTGCCAGCAGTCCCCCCAGGGCAGAAATCTTCCTCTATAATTCACCCCTCCACTTT. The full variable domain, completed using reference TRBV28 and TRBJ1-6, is DVKVTQSSRYLVKRTGEKVFLECVQDMDHENMFWYRQDPGLGLRLIYFSYDVKMKEKGDIPEGYSVSREKKERFSLILESASTNQTSMYLCASSPPRAEIFLYNSPLHFGNGTRLTVT.

The CDR3 sequence: CASSLDSTSNEKLFF. Written as DNA, the CDR3 is TGTGCCAGCAGCTTAGACAGCACTTCTAATGAAAAACTGTTTTTT. This chain links TRBV7-2 with TRBJ1-4; no reliable D call. The CDR3 totals 15 residues. V was pared by 1 base and J by 3 bases, with 9 bases between. The germline CDR1 and CDR2 sequences are SGHTA and FQGNSA.

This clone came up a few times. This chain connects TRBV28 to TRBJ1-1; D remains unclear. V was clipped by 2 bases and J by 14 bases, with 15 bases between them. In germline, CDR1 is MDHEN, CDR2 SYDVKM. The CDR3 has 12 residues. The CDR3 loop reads CASSLKYGEPFF. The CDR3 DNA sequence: TGTGCCAGCAGTTTAAAGTACGGTGAGCCCTTCTTT.

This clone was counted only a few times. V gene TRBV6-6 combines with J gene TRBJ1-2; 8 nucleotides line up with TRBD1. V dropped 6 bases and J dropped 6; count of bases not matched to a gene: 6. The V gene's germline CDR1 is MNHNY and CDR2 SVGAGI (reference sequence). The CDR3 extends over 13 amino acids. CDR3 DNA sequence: TGTGCCAGCAGACCCGACAGGGGCCATGGCTACACCTTC. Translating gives CASRPDRGHGYTF.

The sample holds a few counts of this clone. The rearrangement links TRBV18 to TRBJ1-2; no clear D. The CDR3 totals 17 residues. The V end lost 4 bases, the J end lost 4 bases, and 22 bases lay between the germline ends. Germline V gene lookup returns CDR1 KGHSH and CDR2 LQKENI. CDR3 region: CASSQDLAMLAGYGYTF. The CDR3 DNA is TGTGCCAGCTCACAGGACCTAGCCATGCTTGCCGGCTATGGCTACACCTTC.

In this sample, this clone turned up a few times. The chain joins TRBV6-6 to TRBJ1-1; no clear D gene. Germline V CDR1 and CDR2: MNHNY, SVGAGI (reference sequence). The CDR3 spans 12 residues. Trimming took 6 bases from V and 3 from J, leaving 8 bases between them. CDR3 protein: CASSDMDTEAFF. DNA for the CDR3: TGTGCCAGCAGCGACATGGACACTGAAGCTTTCTTT.

In nucleotides, the CDR3 is TGTGCCAGCAGCCTAGACTCCTTCGTGGGACTAGCTCTCAATGAGCAGTTCTTC. Its translation: CASSLDSFVGLALNEQFF. V and J are TRBV14 and TRBJ2-1; 9 nucleotides agree with TRBD2. This CDR3 is 18 amino acids long. Germline loops: CDR1 SGHDN, CDR2 FVKESK. V lost 4 bases to trimming and J lost 6 bases; unmatched junction nucleotides: 16.

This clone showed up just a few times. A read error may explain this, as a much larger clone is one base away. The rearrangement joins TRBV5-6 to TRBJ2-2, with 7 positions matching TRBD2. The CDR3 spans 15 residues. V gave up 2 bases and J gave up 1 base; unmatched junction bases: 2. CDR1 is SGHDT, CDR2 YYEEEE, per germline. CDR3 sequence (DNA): TGTGCCAGCAGCTTCCTAGCGGTGAACACCGGGGAGCTGTTTTTT. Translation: CASSFLAVNTGELFF.

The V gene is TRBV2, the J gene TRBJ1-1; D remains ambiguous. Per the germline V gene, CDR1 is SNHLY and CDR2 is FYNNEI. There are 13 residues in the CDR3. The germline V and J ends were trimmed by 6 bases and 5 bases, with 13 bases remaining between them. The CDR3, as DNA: TGTGCCAGCAGGACCCGGGAGGGTACTGAAGCTTTCTTT. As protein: CASRTREGTEAFF.

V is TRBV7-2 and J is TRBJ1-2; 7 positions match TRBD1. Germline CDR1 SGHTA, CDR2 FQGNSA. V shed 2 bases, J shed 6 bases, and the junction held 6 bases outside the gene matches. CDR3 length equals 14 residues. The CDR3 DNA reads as TGTGCCAGCAGCTTAAATTCAGGGGGTGATGGCTACACCTTC. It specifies CASSLNSGGDGYTF.

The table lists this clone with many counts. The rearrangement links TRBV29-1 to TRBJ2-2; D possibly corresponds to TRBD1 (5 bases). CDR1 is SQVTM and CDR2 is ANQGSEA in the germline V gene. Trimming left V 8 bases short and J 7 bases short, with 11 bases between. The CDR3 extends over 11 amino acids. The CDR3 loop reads CSLRVHGELFF. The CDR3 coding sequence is TGCAGCCTCAGGGTGCACGGGGAGCTGTTTTTT.

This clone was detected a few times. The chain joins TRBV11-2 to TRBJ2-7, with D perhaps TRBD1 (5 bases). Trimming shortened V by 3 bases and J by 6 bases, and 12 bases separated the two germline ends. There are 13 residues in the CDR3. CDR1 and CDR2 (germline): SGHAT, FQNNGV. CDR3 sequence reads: CASSLRQGTEQYF. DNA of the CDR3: TGTGCCAGCAGCTTGAGGCAGGGCACCGAGCAGTACTTC.

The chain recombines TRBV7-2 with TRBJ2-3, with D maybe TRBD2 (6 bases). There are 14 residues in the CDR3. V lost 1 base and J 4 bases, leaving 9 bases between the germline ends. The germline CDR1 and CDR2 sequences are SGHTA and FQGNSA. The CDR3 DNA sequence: TGTGCCAGCAGCTTAGACGGGGGTCCAGATACGCAGTATTTT. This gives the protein CASSLDGGPDTQYF. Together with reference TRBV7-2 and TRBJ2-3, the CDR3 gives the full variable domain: GAGVSQSPSNKVTEKGKDVELRCDPISGHTALYWYRQSLGQGLEFLIYFQGNSAPDKSGLPSDRFSAERTGGSVSTLTIQRTQQEDSAVYLCASSLDGGPDTQYFGPGTRLTVL.

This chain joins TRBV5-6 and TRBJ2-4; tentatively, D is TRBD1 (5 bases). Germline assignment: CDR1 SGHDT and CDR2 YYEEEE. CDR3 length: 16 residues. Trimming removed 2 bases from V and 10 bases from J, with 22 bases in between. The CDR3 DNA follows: TGTGCCAGCAGCTTTTCAGATCGGAACAGGTTACGGATTCAGTACTTC. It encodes CASSFSDRNRLRIQYF.